The T cell receptor (beta chain) described here comes from a study of cytomegalovirus exposure and HLA in healthy donors. Turning to the study itself: The 120 validation repertoires matched the 666 first-cohort repertoires in platform, a later analysis reported.

Separate from the 666-subject first cohort was the 120-subject validation cohort, to which the donors belonged. Some clones are missing from TCRdb's copy, which holds only in-frame ones; the method was immunoSEQ multiplex PCR. The profile shows 150,000 to 200,000 clones, about nine tenths of them singletons. V lost 6 bases and J 1 base, leaving 21 bases between the germline ends. The CDR3 has 17 residues. Germline V gives CDR1 MGHDK, CDR2 SYGVNS. Sequenced input: PBMCs. The source of this sequence is a man aged 25 to 45 in good health and CMV-seropositive. The chain employs TRBV25-1 and TRBJ2-5; D could derive from TRBD1 or TRBD2 (5 bases each). The CDR3, as DNA: TGTGCCAGCAGCCCCCTCCGGGGCAGGGCTCTCCAAGAGACCCAGTACTTC. Its protein is CASSPLRGRALQETQYF.